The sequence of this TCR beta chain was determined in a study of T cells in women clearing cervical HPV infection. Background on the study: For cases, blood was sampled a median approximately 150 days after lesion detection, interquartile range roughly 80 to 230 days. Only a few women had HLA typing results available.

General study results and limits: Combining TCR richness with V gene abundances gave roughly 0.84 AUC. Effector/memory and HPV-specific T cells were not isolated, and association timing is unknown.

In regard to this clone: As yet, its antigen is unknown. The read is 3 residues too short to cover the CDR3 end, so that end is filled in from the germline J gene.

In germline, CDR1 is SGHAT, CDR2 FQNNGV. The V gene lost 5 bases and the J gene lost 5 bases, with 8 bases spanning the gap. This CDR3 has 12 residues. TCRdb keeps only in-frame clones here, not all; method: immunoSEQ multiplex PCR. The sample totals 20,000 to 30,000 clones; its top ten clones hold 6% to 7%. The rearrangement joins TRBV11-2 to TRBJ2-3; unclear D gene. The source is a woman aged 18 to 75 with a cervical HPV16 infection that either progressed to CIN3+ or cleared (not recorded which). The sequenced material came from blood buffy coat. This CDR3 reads CASSLEVDTQYF. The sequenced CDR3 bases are TGTGCCAGCAGCCTTGAGGTAGATACG.